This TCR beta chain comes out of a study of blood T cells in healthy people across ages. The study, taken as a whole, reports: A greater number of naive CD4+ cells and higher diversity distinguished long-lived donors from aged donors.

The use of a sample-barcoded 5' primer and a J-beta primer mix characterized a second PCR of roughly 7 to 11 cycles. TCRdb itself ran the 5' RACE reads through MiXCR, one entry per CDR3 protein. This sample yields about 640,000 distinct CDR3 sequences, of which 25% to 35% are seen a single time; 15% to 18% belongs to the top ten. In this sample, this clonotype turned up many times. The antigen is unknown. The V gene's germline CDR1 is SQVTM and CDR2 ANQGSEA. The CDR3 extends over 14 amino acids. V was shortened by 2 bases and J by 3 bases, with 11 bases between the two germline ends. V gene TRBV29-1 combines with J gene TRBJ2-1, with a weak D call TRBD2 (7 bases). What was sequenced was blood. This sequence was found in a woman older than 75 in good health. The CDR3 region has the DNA TGCAGCGTTGAAACCGGGGGGCTCTACAATGAGCAGTTCTTC. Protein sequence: CSVETGGLYNEQFF.